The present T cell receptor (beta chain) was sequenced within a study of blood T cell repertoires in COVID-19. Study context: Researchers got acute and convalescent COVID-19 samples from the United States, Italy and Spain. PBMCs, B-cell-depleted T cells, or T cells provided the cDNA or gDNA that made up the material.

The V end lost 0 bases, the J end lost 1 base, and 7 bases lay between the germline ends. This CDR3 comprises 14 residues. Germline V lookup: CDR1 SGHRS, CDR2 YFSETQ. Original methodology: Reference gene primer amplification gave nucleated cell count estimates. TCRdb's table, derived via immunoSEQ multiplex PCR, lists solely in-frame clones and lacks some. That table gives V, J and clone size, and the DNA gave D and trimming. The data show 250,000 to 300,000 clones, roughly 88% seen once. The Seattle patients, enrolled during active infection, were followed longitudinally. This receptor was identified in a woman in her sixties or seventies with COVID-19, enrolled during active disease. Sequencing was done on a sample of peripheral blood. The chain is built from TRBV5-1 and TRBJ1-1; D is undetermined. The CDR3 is CASSLAAANTEAFF. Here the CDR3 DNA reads TGCGCCAGCAGCTTGGCTGCGGCGAACACTGAAGCTTTCTTT.